This TCR beta chain appears in the sequencing data of a study of CD8 T cells in Susac syndrome. Whole-study context: Sequencing included Susac syndrome patients, about 6 of them with active disease and under ten in remission. When blood was drawn, the patients with Susac syndrome were therapy-naive, on corticosteroids, or on intravenous immunoglobulin alone.

TCR beta from blood CD8+ and CD4+ T cells was sequenced. Random hexamers were used to reverse transcribe an amount of about 0.45 to 1 ug RNA. Coverage of TCR beta CDR3 amplification by immunoSEQ multiplex PCR extended to 54 Vbeta and 13 Jbeta. TCRdb fed the immunoSEQ multiplex PCR reads into MiXCR, producing one record per CDR3 protein. The sample has 100,000 to 150,000 distinct CDR3 sequences, over 90% seen once; the top ten hold less than 0.15%. The CDR3 runs 15 residues. Germline V CDR1 and CDR2: SGHNT, YYREEE (reference sequence). With 4 bases clipped from V and 1 base from J, the junction kept 4 bases outside the gene matches.

This chain links TRBV5-4 with TRBJ2-5, with 10 bases identical to TRBD2. The TCR comes from a human donor with Susac syndrome. Sequencing used CD4+ T cells from PBMCs. Written as DNA, the CDR3 is TGTGCCAGCAGCAACCTAGCGGGAGCCCAAGAGACCCAGTACTTC. Amino acid sequence: CASSNLAGAQETQYF.